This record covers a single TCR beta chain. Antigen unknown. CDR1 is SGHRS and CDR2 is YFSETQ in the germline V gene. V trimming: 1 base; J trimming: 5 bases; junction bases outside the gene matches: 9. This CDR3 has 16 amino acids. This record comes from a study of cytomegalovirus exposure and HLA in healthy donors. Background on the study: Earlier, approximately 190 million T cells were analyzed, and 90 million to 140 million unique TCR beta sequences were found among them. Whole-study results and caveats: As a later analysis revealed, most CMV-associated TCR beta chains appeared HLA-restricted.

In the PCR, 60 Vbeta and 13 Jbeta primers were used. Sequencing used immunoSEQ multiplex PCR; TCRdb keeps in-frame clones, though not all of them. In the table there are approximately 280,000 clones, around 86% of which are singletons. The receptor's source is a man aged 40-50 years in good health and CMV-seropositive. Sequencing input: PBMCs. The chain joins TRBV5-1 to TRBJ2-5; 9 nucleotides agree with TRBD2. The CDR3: CASSLNGGRAEETQYF. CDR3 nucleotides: TGCGCCAGCAGCTTGAACGGCGGGAGGGCGGAGGAGACCCAGTACTTC.